These 22 T cell receptor beta chains originate from one sample sequenced in a study of T cells in Graves' hyperthyroidism and ophthalmopathy. From RNA transcripts, TCR beta CDR3 regions were amplified. TCR CDR3 regions were first amplified by RT-PCR with HTBI primers. In TCRdb, the multiplex PCR reads were re-called with MiXCR into one record per CDR3 protein. The sample shows approximately 600,000 distinct CDR3 sequences, approximately 14% of them seen only once. Sequencing was carried out using blood. All receptors derive from a young woman with Graves' ophthalmopathy.

V gene TRBV29-1 combines with J gene TRBJ2-3; possibly TRBD2 for D (5 bases). Germline CDR1 and CDR2: SQVTM and ANQGSEA. This CDR3 has 13 amino acids. Trimming stripped 4 bases from V and 2 bases from J, with 10 bases between. CDR3 residues: CSVGERSTDTQYF. The CDR3 DNA reads as TGCAGCGTTGGGGAGCGTTCCACAGATACGCAGTATTTT.

There are many counts of this clonotype. The gene calls are TRBV28 and TRBJ2-3, with D perhaps TRBD2 (5 bases). The CDR3 contains 13 residues. V lost 8 bases and J 2 bases, leaving 11 bases between the germline ends. The germline V gene has CDR1 MDHEN and CDR2 SYDVKM. CDR3 sequence (DNA): TGTGCCAGCCACGGACTTAACACAGATACGCAGTATTTT. It specifies CASHGLNTDTQYF.

This clonotype was seen repeatedly, ten times or more. This sequence joins TRBV6-2 or TRBV6-3 and TRBJ1-2; unclear D gene. Trimming shortened V by 2 bases and J by 5 bases, and 27 bases separated the two germline ends. Germline assignment: CDR1 MNHEY and CDR2 SVGEGT. The CDR3 covers 19 residues. As DNA, the CDR3 is TGTGCCAGCAGTTACGACGTTCTTTGGGGTGAGACCCGACTTTATGGCTACACCTTC. As protein: CASSYDVLWGETRLYGYTF.

This clonotype was found many times. The CDR3 DNA reads TGTGCCAGTAGTGCCATGGGACAGGGCGGTCGCGATGAGCAGTTCTTC. It is translated as CASSAMGQGGRDEQFF. The chain has TRBV19 and TRBJ2-1, with 9 bases lining up with TRBD1. Germline V CDR1 and CDR2: LNHDA, SQIVND (reference sequence). Trimming removed 5 bases from V and 8 bases from J; junction bases left unmatched: 13. The CDR3 consists of 16 residues.

This clonotype has just one count. This rearrangement joins TRBV18 to TRBJ1-4, with D perhaps TRBD1 (6 bases). The germline V and J ends were trimmed by 0 bases and 7 bases, with 15 bases remaining between them. The CDR3 is made up of 16 amino acids. The germline V gene encodes CDR1 KGHSH and CDR2 LQKENI. The chain's CDR3 is CASSPPSGASFEKLFF. Here the CDR3 DNA reads TGTGCCAGCTCACCACCATCAGGGGCGTCTTTTGAAAAACTGTTTTTT. The entire variable domain, with the rest obtained from reference TRBV18 and TRBJ1-4, is as follows: NAGVMQNPRHLVRRRGQEARLRCSPMKGHSHVYWYRQLPEEGLKFMVYLQKENIIDESGMPKERFSAEFPKEGPSILRIQQVVRGDSAAYFCASSPPSGASFEKLFFGSGTQLSVL.

This clonotype came up many times. V usage is TRBV12-3 or TRBV12-4 and J usage is TRBJ2-1; 10 bases match TRBD1. The trim removed 0 bases at V and 10 bases at J, leaving 6 bases unmatched. The CDR3 length is 15 residues. CDR3 region: CASSLAGQGVGEQFF. As DNA, the CDR3 is TGTGCCAGCAGTTTAGCAGGACAGGGGGTGGGGGAGCAGTTCTTC.

This clonotype was counted at least ten times. V and J are TRBV6-1 and TRBJ1-5; TRBD1 might be the D (5 bases). Trimming left V 3 bases short and J 6 bases short, with 12 bases between. Germline V gene sequence: CDR1 MNHNS, CDR2 SASEGT. The CDR3 is 14 residues long. CDR3 protein: CASSEIQGSQPQHF. The DNA for the CDR3 is TGTGCCAGCAGTGAGATCCAGGGTTCTCAGCCCCAGCATTTT.

The chain employs TRBV7-2 and TRBJ2-7, with 10 bases identical to TRBD2. Germline CDR1 reads SGHTA; CDR2 reads FQGNSA. Trimming at V came to 0 bases and at J to 4 bases, leaving 3 bases not matched to a gene. The CDR3 contains 15 residues. Here the CDR3 reads CASSLASGRIYEQYF. The CDR3 DNA reads TGTGCCAGCAGCTTAGCTAGCGGGAGGATATACGAGCAGTACTTC.

This clonotype was found a few times. V is TRBV4-1 and J is TRBJ2-2; D is unresolved. CDR3 size: 16 residues. CDR1 and CDR2 (germline): MGHRA, YSYEKL. Between the trimmed V and J ends, which lost 0 bases and 1 base, there was a span of 9 bases. This chain's CDR3 is CASSQDWAVNTGELFF. For the CDR3, the DNA is TGCGCCAGCAGCCAAGATTGGGCGGTGAACACCGGGGAGCTGTTTTTT.

The gene calls are TRBV3-1 and TRBJ1-3; TRBD1 is a possible D gene (5 bases). The CDR3 loop spans 15 amino acids. Germline loops: CDR1 LGHDT, CDR2 YNNKEL (reference sequence). Trimming cost V 4 bases and J 4 bases, with 14 bases left between them. This CDR3 reads CASSPVGGGGNTIYF. CDR3 coding DNA: TGTGCCAGCAGCCCCGTCGGGGGGGGAGGAAACACCATATATTTT. The entire variable domain, with the rest obtained from reference TRBV3-1 and TRBJ1-3, is as follows: DTAVSQTPKYLVTQMGNDKSIKCEQNLGHDTMYWYKQDSKKFLKIMFSYNNKELIINETVPNRFSPKSPDKAHLNLHINSLELGDSAVYFCASSPVGGGGNTIYFGEGSWLTVV.

This clonotype was picked up many times. The J gene is TRBJ1-1, the V gene TRBV12-3 or TRBV12-4, with D perhaps matching TRBD1 (6 bases). CDR3 size: 14 residues. Trimming cost V 4 bases and J 3 bases, with 12 bases left between them. This chain's CDR3 is CASSSGGHDTEAFF. The CDR3 DNA sequence: TGTGCCAGCAGTTCCGGGGGGCACGACACTGAAGCTTTCTTT.

This clonotype was detected ten times or more. J is TRBJ2-1 and V is TRBV2; TRBD2 matches at 14 bases. The CDR3 length is 16 residues. Unmatched junction bases numbered 7, after V lost 6 bases and J lost 6 bases. Germline V gene data show CDR1 as SNHLY and CDR2 as FYNNEI. CDR3: CASRPGTSGRINEQFF. Written as DNA, the CDR3 is TGTGCCAGCAGACCTGGGACTAGCGGGAGAATCAATGAGCAGTTCTTC.

This clonotype was counted only a few times. Given a much more abundant clone one base away, this may be a read error. The chain links TRBV28 to TRBJ1-1; D is perhaps TRBD1 (6 bases). The CDR3 length is 15 residues. Germline V lookup: CDR1 MDHEN, CDR2 SYDVKM. CDR3 bases: TGTGTCAGCAGTTCCGCCTCACAGGGAAACACTGAAGCTTTCTTT. Its translation: CVSSSASQGNTEAFF.

In this sample, this clonotype turned up many times. J is TRBJ2-7 and V is TRBV9; D uncertain. The CDR3 contains 15 residues. Trimming removed 0 bases at V and 0 bases at J, with 10 bases between. Germline V CDR1 and CDR2: SGDLS, YYNGEE. The CDR3 protein is CASSVGEHNSYEQYF. CDR3 bases: TGTGCCAGCAGCGTAGGAGAACATAACTCCTACGAGCAGTACTTC. The variable domain in full, with the rest retrieved from reference TRBV9 and TRBJ2-7, is DSGVTQTPKHLITATGQRVTLRCSPRSGDLSVYWYQQSLDQGLQFLIQYYNGEERAKGNILERFSAQQFPDLHSELNLSSLELGDSALYFCASSVGEHNSYEQYFGPGTRLTVT.

At least ten counts were recorded for this clonotype. Here the CDR3 reads CASSLRVTNEKLFF. As DNA, the CDR3 is TGTGCCAGCAGCTTAAGGGTCACAAATGAAAAACTGTTTTTT. V gene TRBV7-9 combines with J gene TRBJ1-4; D is unclear. From germline, CDR1 is SEHNR and CDR2 FQNEAQ (reference sequence). The CDR3 runs to 14 residues. Trimming shortened V by 2 bases and J by 5 bases, and 9 bases separated the two germline ends.

This clonotype showed up many times. The chain uses TRBV9 and TRBJ2-3; 14 bases line up with TRBD2. CDR1 is SGDLS, CDR2 YYNGEE, per germline. The CDR3 has 17 residues. J was trimmed by 2 bases and V by 3 bases; bases with no gene match: 5. Here the CDR3 reads CASSAGLAGGPTDTQYF. The CDR3 DNA reads as TGTGCCAGCAGCGCTGGACTAGCGGGAGGTCCCACAGATACGCAGTATTTT. Complete variable domain (other parts from reference TRBV9 and TRBJ2-3): DSGVTQTPKHLITATGQRVTLRCSPRSGDLSVYWYQQSLDQGLQFLIQYYNGEERAKGNILERFSAQQFPDLHSELNLSSLELGDSALYFCASSAGLAGGPTDTQYFGPGTRLTVL.

The genes are TRBV6-1 and TRBJ2-7, with 9 bases that match TRBD1. The CDR3 has 14 residues. Germline V gene data show CDR1 as MNHNS and CDR2 as SASEGT. V shed 4 bases, J shed 3 bases, and the junction held 4 bases outside the gene matches. The CDR3: CASSVSDRGYEQYF. The CDR3 DNA sequence: TGTGCCAGCAGTGTTTCGGACAGGGGCTACGAGCAGTACTTC.

The chain's CDR3 is CASSQESAGANQPQHF. The CDR3 DNA reads as TGCGCCAGCAGCCAAGAATCCGCGGGTGCCAATCAGCCCCAGCATTTT. The chain joins TRBV4-1 to TRBJ1-5; D is unclear. The V end was cut by 0 bases, the J end by 3 bases, with 12 bases between. The germline gives CDR1 MGHRA, CDR2 YSYEKL. The CDR3 runs to 16 residues.

The CDR3 bases are TGTGCCAGCAGTAAACACCGACAGGGGGATTACGAGCAGTACTTC. This translates into CASSKHRQGDYEQYF. The chain has TRBV6-8 and TRBJ2-7; 9 nucleotides agree with TRBD1. The V gene end was trimmed by 5 bases and the J gene end by 4 bases; junction bases not matched to a gene: 9. CDR1 and CDR2 from the germline V gene are MNHGY and SAAAGT. The CDR3 consists of 15 residues.

This clonotype was observed many times. The chain carries TRBV7-2 and TRBJ2-1; 7 bases line up with TRBD2. This CDR3 has 13 amino acids. Trimming cost V 2 bases and J 9 bases; bases outside gene matches: 4. The germline V gene encodes CDR1 SGHTA and CDR2 FQGNSA. The CDR3 DNA reads as TGTGCCAGCAGCTTAAAGCTAGCGGTTGAGCAGTTCTTC. Translation: CASSLKLAVEQFF.

This clonotype was counted a few times. This chain links TRBV12-3 or TRBV12-4 with TRBJ2-4; 7 bases are shared with TRBD1. The V gene end was trimmed by 4 bases and the J gene end by 0 bases; junction bases not matched to a gene: 12. The CDR3 extends over 18 amino acids. The CDR3 DNA reads TGTGCCAGCAGTTCAGGGGGACGGTCCCCACTAGCCAAAAACATTCAGTACTTC. Translating it yields CASSSGGRSPLAKNIQYF.

CDR3 protein: CASSFGTSGFYNEQFF. CDR3 nucleotides: TGTGCCAGCAGCTTTGGGACTAGCGGCTTCTACAATGAGCAGTTCTTC. The J gene is TRBJ2-1, the V gene TRBV13, with 11 bases identical to TRBD2. This CDR3 contains 16 residues. From germline, CDR1 is PRHDT and CDR2 FYEKMQ (reference sequence). V was pared by 3 bases and J by 3 bases, with 4 bases of the junction left unmatched.